The rows below give T cell receptor beta chains drawn from one sample of a study of blood T cell repertoires in COVID-19. Profiling relied on immunoSEQ multiplex PCR, and the TCRdb table lists in-frame clones only, not all of them. The sample consists of 85,000 to 100,000 clones, about 90% of them appearing once. The sequencing sample was made of peripheral blood. Source of these receptors: a man over 45 with COVID-19, enrolled during active disease. Each CDR3 is given with its conserved first and last residue. A D gene is named only where the DNA matches it firmly. Clone size is not always given. Where it is, it says once, few, many or a class for expanded clones.

V gene	clone size	J gene	D gene	CDR3 protein	CDR3 DNA
TRBV6-5	few	TRBJ1-2	TRBD1	CASSRTGSGRYGYTF	TGTGCCAGCAGTCGGACAGGGAGTGGGAGGTATGGCTACACCTTC
TRBV18	NA	TRBJ1-2	NA	CASSPRATYYGYTF	TGTGCCAGCTCACCACGGGCCACATACTATGGCTACACCTTC
TRBV5-4	few	TRBJ1-6	TRBD1	CASSSSPGQRWDSPLHF	TGTGCCAGCAGCTCCTCACCGGGACAGCGATGGGATTCACCCCTCCACTTT
TRBV5-6	NA	TRBJ1-3	NA	CASSLVNGRQSSGNTIYF	TGTGCCAGCAGCTTGGTTAATGGGCGACAGAGCTCTGGAAACACCATATATTTT
TRBV7-6	NA	TRBJ1-4	TRBD1	CASSLGTGGFEKLFF	TGTGCCAGCAGCTTAGGGACAGGGGGTTTTGAAAAACTGTTTTTT
TRBV6-6	NA	TRBJ2-1	TRBD2	CASSYPTSGKYNEQFF	TGTGCCAGCAGTTATCCAACTAGCGGAAAATACAATGAGCAGTTCTTC
TRBV28	NA	TRBJ2-1	NA	CASIPTRLSLGSYNEQFF	TGTGCCAGCATCCCGACTAGACTGTCTCTCGGCTCCTACAATGAGCAGTTCTTC
TRBV19	NA	TRBJ1-2	TRBD1	CASRLQGAYGYTF	TGTGCCAGTAGGTTACAGGGGGCTTATGGCTACACCTTC
TRBV28	NA	TRBJ2-7	NA	CASTVRGYEQYF	TGTGCCAGCACCGTCCGGGGGTACGAGCAGTACTTC
TRBV7-9	NA	TRBJ1-6	NA	CASSLDRVNSPLHF	TGTGCCAGCAGCTTAGACAGGGTCAATTCACCCCTCCACTTT
TRBV12-3/TRBV12-4	NA	TRBJ1-4	TRBD1	CASTAGGEKLFF	TGTGCTAGCACGGCAGGGGGGGAAAAACTGTTTTTT